This TCR beta chain was recorded in a study of PD-1 blockade in mismatch repair-deficient tumors (dated by TCRdb to 2015 to 2018). Broadly, across the study: Between late 2013 and 2016, 80 to 90 consecutive patients with over ten mismatch repair-deficient cancer types, all previously treated and progressing, were enrolled in the trial. Deep sequencing of TCR CDR3 regions was used to track tumor-associated T cell clones in peripheral blood of patients responding to PD-1 blockade.

Overall study results and their limits: Tumor-resident clones, often undetectable in blood before treatment, expanded rapidly after pembrolizumab and then contracted, generally before radiologic responses.

Trimming removed 1 base from V and 5 bases from J, leaving 8 bases between the germline ends. Taken from the germline V gene, the CDR1 and CDR2 loops are SNHLY and FYNNEI. From cysteine to phenylalanine, the CDR3 is 13 amino acids long. Left in the record is the CDR3 DNA by itself, 39 bases read in frame from the first base. Libraries were constructed by the immunoSEQ multiplex PCR assay. Sourced from immuneACCESS, this table was stored by TCRdb with only in-frame sequences that have V and J called. A share of the clones is absent; for the studies checked, an unresolved V gene accounts for under half, and the remainder has no known explanation. This sample lists around 9,400 clones; 85% were detected once. The ten top clones hold approximately 0.92% of the sample. Mismatch repair deficiency was established in every enrolled patient by polymerase chain reaction or immunohistochemistry. TCR sequencing was carried out for three patients who responded to pembrolizumab therapy. The phase II trial prospectively evaluated PD-1 blockade with pembrolizumab in advanced mismatch repair-deficient cancers, independent of tissue of origin. Peripheral blood T cell samples were gathered serially, both before PD-1 blockade started and at multiple time points afterward. Blood sampling times were expressed in weeks after the first pembrolizumab dose.

This clone is a singleton in its sample. There is no known antigen for this receptor. No qualities accompany the bases; no much larger clone lies one base away. The TCR comes from an adult with mismatch repair-deficient cancer. The rearranged chain carries TRBV2 and TRBJ1-2; possibly the D gene is TRBD1, per 5 matching bases. The sample in question was PBMCs, obtained around 46 weeks after starting pembrolizumab. The sequence in DNA is TGTGCCAGCAGTGAAGGGGGGACTTATGGCTACACCTTC. This codes for CASSEGGTYGYTF.